This record concerns one T cell receptor beta chain sequence. These data belong to a study of blood T cell repertoires in COVID-19. Study context: From the United States, Italy and Spain came samples of acute and convalescent COVID-19.

Original processing notes: Reference gene primer amplification gave estimated nucleated cell counts. The data were produced by immunoSEQ multiplex PCR, yet TCRdb's version contains in-frame clones alone and is incomplete. Clone size and V and J calls were adopted from that table, with D and trimming inferred from the DNA. The sample records 250,000 to 300,000 clones, roughly 86% being singletons. V trimming: 4 bases; J trimming: 6 bases; junction bases outside the gene matches: 12. The CDR3 loop spans 16 amino acids. Germline V gene data show CDR1 as MGHRA and CDR2 as YSYEKL. The sample was peripheral blood. The J gene is TRBJ1-3, the V gene TRBV4-1; 7 positions match TRBD1. The receptor was derived from a woman aged 25-40 years with COVID-19, enrolled during active disease. The CDR3 sequence is CASSLRGQFVENTIYF. CDR3 in DNA: TGCGCCAGCAGCCTAAGGGGACAGTTTGTTGAAAACACCATATATTTT.